Shown below are 14 T cell receptor beta chains from a single sample sequenced in a study of blood T cells in healthy people across ages. For the second PCR, which ran for roughly 6 to 11 cycles, a sample-barcoded 5' primer and a J-beta primer mix were used. MiXCR, applied by TCRdb to the 5' RACE reads, yields one record per CDR3 protein. Of 1.5 million to 2 million distinct CDR3 sequences in the sample, about 35% were seen once. The sample consisted of blood. The receptors stem from a woman in her twenties or thirties in good health.

V is TRBV7-7 and J is TRBJ2-2; D gene unclear. Germline V gene sequence: CDR1 SSHAT, CDR2 FNYEAQ (reference sequence). Trimming cost V 5 bases and J 7 bases, with 11 bases left between them. The CDR3 covers 13 residues. CDR3 residues: CASSPVVGGELFF. The CDR3 nucleotides are TGTGCCAGCAGCCCTGTAGTTGGCGGGGAGCTGTTTTTT.

The CDR3 bases are TGCGCCAGCACCAGCCCGAACACCGGGGAGCTGTTTTTT. Residues: CASTSPNTGELFF. The rearrangement uses TRBV5-1 and TRBJ2-2; D uncertain. Germline CDR1 reads SGHRS; CDR2 reads YFSETQ. This CDR3 region has 13 residues. The germline V and J ends were trimmed by 6 bases and 0 bases, with 6 bases remaining between them.

This clonotype was observed at least ten times. The rearrangement joins TRBV6-1 to TRBJ1-2; the D is unclear. Germline CDR1 and CDR2: MNHNS and SASEGT. The V and J ends lost 7 bases and 7 bases respectively, with 13 bases between them. CDR3 length equals 12 residues. The DNA of the CDR3 is TGTGCCAGCAATCTGGGTTCCGGTGGCTACACCTTC. This gives the protein CASNLGSGGYTF.

The genes are TRBV14 and TRBJ2-5, with 7 bases lining up with TRBD1. V shed 4 bases and J 5 bases; nucleotides not matched to a gene: 10. Germline assignment: CDR1 SGHDN and CDR2 FVKESK. The CDR3 runs to 15 residues. CDR3 protein: CASSPGAGGTETQYF. The DNA for the CDR3 is TGTGCCAGCAGCCCCGGGGCAGGGGGAACGGAGACCCAGTACTTC.

This clonotype occurred a few times. The V call is TRBV27, the J call TRBJ1-5, with 8 bases matching TRBD1. V shed 2 bases and J 6 bases; nucleotides not matched to a gene: 3. The CDR3 contains 14 residues. The germline CDR1 and CDR2 sequences are MNHEY and SMNVEV (reference sequence). CDR3 DNA sequence: TGTGCCAGCAGTTTAGACAGGGGATCTCAGCCCCAGCATTTT. Residues: CASSLDRGSQPQHF.

This clonotype was observed a few times. This sequence joins TRBV10-1 and TRBJ2-7, with 7 bases matching TRBD1. Germline trimming cut 2 bases from V and 2 bases from J; bases unmatched to any gene: 6. CDR1 is WNHNN, CDR2 SYGVQD, per germline (reference sequence). The CDR3 runs to 15 residues. CDR3: CASSETLTGTYEQYF. The CDR3 DNA reads as TGCGCCAGCAGTGAGACCCTGACAGGGACCTACGAGCAGTACTTC.

The chain couples TRBV7-8 to TRBJ2-1, with D perhaps TRBD1 or TRBD2 (5 bases each). Germline CDR1 is SGHVS and CDR2 is FQNEAQ. This CDR3 contains 16 residues. V lost 4 bases and J 7 bases, leaving 20 bases between the germline ends. CDR3 nucleotides: TGTGCCAGCAGCTCCCGTCACCAGGGAGTGGGAAATGAGCAGTTCTTC. Translating gives CASSSRHQGVGNEQFF.

The V call is TRBV9, the J call TRBJ2-7, with D possibly being TRBD2 (6 bases). Per the germline V gene, CDR1 is SGDLS and CDR2 is YYNGEE. The CDR3 has 15 residues. V lost 1 base to trimming and J lost 4 bases, with 15 bases between them. DNA for the CDR3: TGTGCCAGCAGCGTATCCTCTACTGGGACTTACGAGCAGTACTTC. This codes for CASSVSSTGTYEQYF.

The chain employs TRBV10-2 and TRBJ1-5; no clear D gene. V lost 6 bases to trimming and J lost 5 bases, with 11 bases between them. Germline lookup yields CDR1 WSHSY and CDR2 SAAADI. The CDR3 sequence is 13 residues long. The CDR3 DNA reads as TGCGCCAGCAGCTGGCAGGAGGATCAGCCCCAGCATTTT. Protein sequence: CASSWQEDQPQHF.

This clonotype was counted a single time. The chain recombines TRBV6-5 with TRBJ2-1, with TRBD2 matching 12 bases. CDR3 length equals 16 residues. Germline values: CDR1 MNHEY, CDR2 SVGAGI. CDR3 amino acids: CVTALLLAGGWNEQFF. The CDR3 region has the DNA TGTGTCACCGCACTCCTCCTAGCGGGGGGGTGGAATGAGCAGTTCTTC.

The table lists this clonotype with many counts. The J gene is TRBJ1-5, the V gene TRBV29-1; the D is unclear. There are 13 residues in the CDR3. V was clipped by 4 bases and J by 3 bases, with 10 bases between them. Germline CDR1 SQVTM, CDR2 ANQGSEA. The CDR3 spells CSVATANNQPQHF. Written as DNA, the CDR3 is TGCAGCGTTGCGACGGCCAACAATCAGCCCCAGCATTTT.

Only a few counts were recorded for this clonotype. V usage is TRBV15 and J usage is TRBJ2-3, with 8 positions matching TRBD2. Germline CDR1 is LNHNV and CDR2 is YYDKDF (reference sequence). Trimming took 11 bases from V and 1 from J; bases not matched to a gene: 17. This CDR3 spans 17 amino acids. The CDR3: CASPPFGSGIGTDTQYF. Here the CDR3 DNA reads TGTGCCTCCCCTCCATTTGGTAGCGGGATCGGCACAGATACGCAGTATTTT.

This clonotype was recorded a few times. The chain carries TRBV24-1 and TRBJ2-3, with D perhaps TRBD1 or TRBD2 (6 bases each). Germline V gene data show CDR1 as KGHDR and CDR2 as SFDVKD. The V gene lost 2 bases and the J gene lost 1 base, with 12 bases spanning the gap. This CDR3 region has 16 residues. DNA of the CDR3: TGTGCCACCAGTGATTCAGGGGAGGTCGGCACAGATACGCAGTATTTT. This encodes CATSDSGEVGTDTQYF.

The rearrangement joins TRBV20-1 to TRBJ2-1; 10 bases are shared with TRBD2. J gave up 6 bases and V 1 base, and 9 bases lay outside the gene matches. Germline V gives CDR1 DFQATT, CDR2 SNEGSKA (reference sequence). This CDR3 has 16 amino acids. CDR3 region: CSARVLAGVFSNEQFF. CDR3 bases: TGCAGTGCTAGAGTCCTAGCGGGAGTCTTCAGCAATGAGCAGTTCTTC.